This T cell receptor beta chain originates from a study of OX40 agonist ivuxolimab in advanced cancers. Overall study context: As their treatment, patients were administered ivuxolimab, an agonistic anti-OX40 (CD134) antibody.

Blood got drawn at baseline, again on cycle 4 day 1, and then on cycle 7 day 1. The germline V gene has CDR1 SQVTM and CDR2 ANQGSEA. The CDR3 has 15 amino acids. The V gene end was trimmed by 6 bases and the J gene end by 6 bases; junction bases not matched to a gene: 12. Profiling relied on immunoSEQ multiplex PCR, and the TCRdb table lists in-frame clones only, not all of them. The sample lists about 66,000 clones; about four fifths were seen once. As concerns this clone: The antigen remains unidentified.

Study-level findings and limits: Among the least clonally expanded were partial responders at 0.1-3.0 mg/kg. Clonal expansion by week 6 occurred in CD4+ and CD8+ blood T cells (at 0.1 to 3.0 mg/kg).

The sequencing used CD4+ or CD8+ T cells sorted from blood, collected in a trial of the OX40 agonist ivuxolimab. The receptor's source is an adult with an advanced solid tumor such as melanoma, head and neck, liver or kidney cancer. This sequence joins TRBV29-1 and TRBJ2-1; TRBD1 matches 9 bases. CDR3 DNA: TGCAGCGTCCGCTTAGGGGACAGGGCGGTCAATGAGCAGTTCTTC. Its translation: CSVRLGDRAVNEQFF.